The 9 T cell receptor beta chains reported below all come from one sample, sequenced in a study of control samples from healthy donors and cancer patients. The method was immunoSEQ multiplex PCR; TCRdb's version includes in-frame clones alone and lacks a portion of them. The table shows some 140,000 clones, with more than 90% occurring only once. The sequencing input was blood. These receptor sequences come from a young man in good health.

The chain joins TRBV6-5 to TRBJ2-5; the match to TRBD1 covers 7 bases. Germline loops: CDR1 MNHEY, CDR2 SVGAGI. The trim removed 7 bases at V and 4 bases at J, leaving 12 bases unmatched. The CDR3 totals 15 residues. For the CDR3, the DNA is TGTGCCAGCACCGAACGACAGGGACGGGGAGAGACCCAGTACTTC. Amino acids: CASTERQGRGETQYF.

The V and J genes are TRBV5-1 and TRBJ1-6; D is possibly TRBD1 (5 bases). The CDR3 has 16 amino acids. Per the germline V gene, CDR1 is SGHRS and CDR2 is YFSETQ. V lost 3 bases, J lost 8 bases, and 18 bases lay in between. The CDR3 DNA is TGCGCCAGCAGCTCGGAAAGGGGCGCCGGTTATTCACCCCTCCACTTT. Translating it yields CASSSERGAGYSPLHF.

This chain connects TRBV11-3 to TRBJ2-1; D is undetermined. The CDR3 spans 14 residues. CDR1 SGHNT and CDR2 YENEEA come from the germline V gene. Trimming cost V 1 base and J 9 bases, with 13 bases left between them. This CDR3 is CASSLVRGKGEQFF. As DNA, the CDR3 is TGTGCCAGCAGCTTAGTTCGCGGTAAGGGTGAGCAGTTCTTC.

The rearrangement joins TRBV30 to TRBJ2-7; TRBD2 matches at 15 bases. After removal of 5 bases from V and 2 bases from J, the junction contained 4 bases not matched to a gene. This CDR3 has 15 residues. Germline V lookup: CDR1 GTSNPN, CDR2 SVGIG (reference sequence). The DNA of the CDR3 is TGTGCCTGGGGAGGGACTAGCGGGAGGACCTACGAGCAGTACTTC. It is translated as CAWGGTSGRTYEQYF.

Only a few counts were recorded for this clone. As DNA, the CDR3 is TGTGCCAGCAGGCGGGGGGAAGGAAACACCATATATTTT. Its translation: CASRRGEGNTIYF. The chain links TRBV2 to TRBJ1-3, with a weak D call TRBD1 (5 bases). CDR1 SNHLY and CDR2 FYNNEI come from the germline V gene. The CDR3 consists of 13 residues. The ends were cut back, 6 bases at V and 4 bases at J, with 10 bases in the middle. Filled out from reference TRBV2 and TRBJ1-3, the complete variable domain reads EPEVTQTPSHQVTQMGQEVILRCVPISNHLYFYWYRQILGQKVEFLVSFYNNEISEKSEIFDDQFSVERPDGSNFTLKIRSTKLEDSAMYFCASRRGEGNTIYFGEGSWLTVV.

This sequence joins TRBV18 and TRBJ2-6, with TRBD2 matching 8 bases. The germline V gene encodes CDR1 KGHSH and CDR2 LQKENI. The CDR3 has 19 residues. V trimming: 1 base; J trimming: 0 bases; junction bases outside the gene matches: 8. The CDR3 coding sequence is TGTGCCAGCTCACCACTAACTCTAGCGGGTCGCTCTGGGGCCAACGTCCTGACTTTC. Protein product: CASSPLTLAGRSGANVLTF.

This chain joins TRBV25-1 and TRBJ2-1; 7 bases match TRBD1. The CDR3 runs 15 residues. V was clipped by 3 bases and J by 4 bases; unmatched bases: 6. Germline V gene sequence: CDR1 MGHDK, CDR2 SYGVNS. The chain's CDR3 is CASSDRDSRYNEQFF. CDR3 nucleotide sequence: TGTGCCAGCAGTGATCGGGACAGTCGGTACAATGAGCAGTTCTTC.

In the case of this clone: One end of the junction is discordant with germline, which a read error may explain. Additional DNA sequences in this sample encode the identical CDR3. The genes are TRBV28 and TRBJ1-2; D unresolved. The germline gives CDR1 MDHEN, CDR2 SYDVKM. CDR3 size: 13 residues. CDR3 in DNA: TGTGCCAACAGTTTGGCGGCATACTATGGCTACACCTTC. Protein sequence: CANSLAAYYGYTF.

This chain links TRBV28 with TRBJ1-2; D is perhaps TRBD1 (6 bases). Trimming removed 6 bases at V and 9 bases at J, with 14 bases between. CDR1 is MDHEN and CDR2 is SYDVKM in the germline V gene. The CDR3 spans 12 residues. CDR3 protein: CASSPIQGSYTF. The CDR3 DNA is TGTGCCAGCAGCCCAATTCAGGGGAGCTACACCTTC.